Included here is one TCR beta chain sequence, with context. The record originates from a study of blood T cell repertoires in COVID-19. This CDR3 comprises 16 residues. V lost 1 base, J lost 3 bases, and 8 bases stayed unmatched. Per the germline V gene, CDR1 is LGHNA and CDR2 is YSLEER. Clones were read by immunoSEQ multiplex PCR, and TCRdb kept only the in-frame ones, dropping some. The sample has about 56,000 clones, 70% to 90% seen once. The chain combines TRBV4-3 with TRBJ2-7; 8 bases map to TRBD1. The clonotype comes from a human donor in a cohort sampled during active COVID-19. Sequenced: peripheral blood. The CDR3 is CASSQGLGQGHYEQYF. The CDR3 DNA reads TGCGCCAGCAGCCAAGGCCTCGGACAGGGACACTACGAGCAGTACTTC.